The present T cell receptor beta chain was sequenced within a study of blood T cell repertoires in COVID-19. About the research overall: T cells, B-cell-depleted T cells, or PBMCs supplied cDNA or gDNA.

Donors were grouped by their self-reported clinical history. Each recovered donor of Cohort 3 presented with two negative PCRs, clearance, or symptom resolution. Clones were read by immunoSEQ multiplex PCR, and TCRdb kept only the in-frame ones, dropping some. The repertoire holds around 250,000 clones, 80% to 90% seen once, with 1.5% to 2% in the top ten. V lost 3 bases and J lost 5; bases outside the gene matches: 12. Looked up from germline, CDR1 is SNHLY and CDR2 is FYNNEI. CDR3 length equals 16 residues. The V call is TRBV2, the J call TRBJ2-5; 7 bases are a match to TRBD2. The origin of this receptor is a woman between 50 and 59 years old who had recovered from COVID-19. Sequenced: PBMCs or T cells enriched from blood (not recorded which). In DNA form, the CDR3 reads TGTGCCAGCAGTGACGGTTGGGGGGGTAGTAGGGAGACCCAGTACTTC. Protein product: CASSDGWGGSRETQYF.